The 2 T cell receptor beta chains in this list originate from one sample, sequenced in a study of T-cell reconstitution after alpha-beta-depleted transplantation in children. Preparation of the TCRbeta library was carried out with unique molecular identifiers. Using its own MiXCR run on the PCR reads, TCRdb lists one record per CDR3 protein. The sample yields 700,000 to 850,000 distinct CDR3 sequences, roughly 16% seen once. The specimen was PBMCs, mostly from graft donor cells, collected 360 days after TCRalphabeta/CD19-depleted stem cell transplant. All receptors come from a male patient between 10 and 17 years old who had a stem cell transplant for acute lymphoblastic leukemia, so the T cells may come from the graft donor.

V usage is TRBV5-1 and J usage is TRBJ2-7; TRBD2 aligns across 13 bases. With 4 bases clipped from V and 0 bases from J, the junction kept 10 bases outside the gene matches. The CDR3 runs to 18 residues. CDR1 and CDR2 (germline): SGHRS, YFSETQ. CDR3 sequence reads: CASSRTSGSPSYSYEQYF. The CDR3 DNA follows: TGCGCCAGCAGCCGGACTAGCGGGAGTCCCTCATACTCCTACGAGCAGTACTTC.

This clonotype has at least ten counts. V is TRBV6-5 and J is TRBJ1-6; 9 nucleotides line up with TRBD1. Germline loops: CDR1 MNHEY, CDR2 SVGAGI. This CDR3 contains 18 residues. With 7 bases clipped from V and 5 bases from J, the junction kept 15 bases outside the gene matches. CDR3 sequence: CASKPSAGQGMHNSPLHF. CDR3 DNA sequence: TGTGCCAGCAAGCCTTCCGCGGGACAGGGAATGCATAATTCACCCCTCCACTTT.